Sequencing of this T cell receptor (beta chain) was carried out in a study of cytomegalovirus exposure and HLA in healthy donors. Study conclusions and caveats: Reported results showed that the classifier diagnosed cytomegalovirus status with high specificity and sensitivity. Rarity marked most TCR sequences, yet some public TCRs occurred in many donors.

CDR1 is SGHRS, CDR2 YFSETQ, per germline. This CDR3 is built from 18 residues. V lost 3 bases and J 0 bases, leaving 22 bases between the germline ends. As regards this clone: The antigen is not known.

PCR employed 60 Vbeta and 13 Jbeta primers. Sequenced by immunoSEQ multiplex PCR; TCRdb stores in-frame clones only, minus some. The sample holds tens of thousands of clones, approximately 88% seen once. Sequenced: PBMCs. The TCR comes from a young man in good health and CMV-seronegative. This sequence joins TRBV5-1 and TRBJ2-7, with a possible D match to TRBD2 (6 bases). The CDR3 nucleotides read TGCGCCAGCAGCTGGAGGGTCGCGGCAGGCCGAACCTCCTACGAGCAGTACTTC. Protein sequence: CASSWRVAAGRTSYEQYF.